A selection of T cell receptor beta chains follows, all from one sample in a study of OX40 agonist ivuxolimab in advanced cancers. Profiled with immunoSEQ multiplex PCR; TCRdb holds only in-frame clones, not every one. The sample yields more than 65,000 clones, approximately 86% seen once. Material: CD4+ or CD8+ T cells sorted from blood, obtained in a trial of the OX40 agonist ivuxolimab. These receptors were collected from an adult with an advanced solid tumor such as melanoma, head and neck, liver or kidney cancer. The CDR3 runs from the conserved cysteine through the conserved F or W. Fields, in order: J gene, clone size, D gene, V gene, CDR3 DNA, CDR3 protein. D genes are given only for firm matches. Where a row states a size, it is once, few, many or the class of an expanded clone; other rows omit it.

>TRBJ2-3|-|-|TRBV19
TGTGCCAGCACATCGAAAGGACACACAGATACGCAGTATTTT
CASTSKGHTDTQYF
>TRBJ1-5|-|-|TRBV6-1
TGTGCCAGCAGTGAGCAGTTTTTAAGGGACAATCAGCCCCAGCATTTT
CASSEQFLRDNQPQHF
>TRBJ2-4|once|TRBD2|TRBV2
TGTGCCAGCAGTCCCCGGTCCCTTACTAGCGGGGGGGCCGGGGGGGCCAAAAACATTCAGTACTTC
CASSPRSLTSGGAGGAKNIQYF
>TRBJ2-1|-|-|TRBV30
TGTGCCTGGCACGGATGGGAAAATGAGCAGTTCTTC
CAWHGWENEQFF
>TRBJ2-5|-|-|TRBV9
TGTGCCAGCAGCGTAGCTACGACCGGGAGTGGGGAAGAGACCCAGTACTTC
CASSVATTGSGEETQYF
>TRBJ1-1|-|TRBD1|TRBV18
TGTGCCAGCTCACCAGGCGAGACAGGGGAACTGAGGACTGAAGCTTTCTTT
CASSPGETGELRTEAFF
>TRBJ2-7|-|-|TRBV29-1
TGCAGCGTGTCCGACGTGGGGGGCCTAAGCTCCTACGAGCAGTACTTC
CSVSDVGGLSSYEQYF
>TRBJ2-3|once|TRBD2|TRBV7-9
TGTGCCAGCAGCGTGGGACTAGCGGGGGTCACAGATACGCAGTATTTT
CASSVGLAGVTDTQYF
>TRBJ1-6|once|-|TRBV6-1
TGTGCCAGCAGTGAAGGGGGTAGGTCCTATAATTCACCCCTCCACTTT
CASSEGGRSYNSPLHF
>TRBJ1-1|-|-|TRBV11-2
TGTGCCAGCAGCCCACGGGACACCCAAGCTTTCTTT
CASSPRDTQAFF
>TRBJ1-3|-|-|TRBV28
TGTGCCAGCTATCTAACAGGGGGAAACACCATATATTTT
CASYLTGGNTIYF
>TRBJ2-7|-|-|TRBV6-5
TGTGCCAGCAGTCCCTATCGGAGGGCTTACGAGCAGTACTTC
CASSPYRRAYEQYF
>TRBJ2-3|-|-|TRBV6-1
TGTGCCACCGGACCCAGCCGCACAGATACGCAGTATTTT
CATGPSRTDTQYF
>TRBJ2-3|-|-|TRBV5-6
TGTGCCAGCAGCTTGGCGGGGGTGGATACGCAGTATTTT
CASSLAGVDTQYF
>TRBJ2-2|-|TRBD2|TRBV27
TGTGCCAGCAGTTTAAACCTTAGCGGGAGGACCGGGGAGCTGTTTTTT
CASSLNLSGRTGELFF
>TRBJ1-1|-|-|TRBV7-2
TGTGCCAGCAGCTTACAGAGGAACACTGAAGCTTTCTTT
CASSLQRNTEAFF
>TRBJ2-1|-|TRBD2|TRBV11-1
TGTGCCAGCAGCAATAGCGGGAGAGGAGGGTACAATGAGCAGTTCTTC
CASSNSGRGGYNEQFF
>TRBJ2-3|-|-|TRBV5-1
TGCGCCAGCAGCCAAGCTGCGGATACGCAGTATTTT
CASSQAADTQYF
>TRBJ2-7|once|TRBD1|TRBV6-9
TGTGCCAGCAGTTTCGACAGGGAGCCGCCCTACGAGCAGTACTTC
CASSFDREPPYEQYF
>TRBJ2-7|-|TRBD2|TRBV30
TGTGCCTGGAGTGTTGGGCGGGAGTTCGACGAGCAGTACTTC
CAWSVGREFDEQYF
>TRBJ1-1|-|-|TRBV28
TGTGCCAGCAAACTTCATGGAGGGGCCACTGAAGCTTTCTTT
CASKLHGGATEAFF
>TRBJ2-6|-|TRBD1|TRBV14
TGTGCCAGCAGGAAGGGGGCGCGATTCTCTGGGGCCAACGTCCTGACTTTC
CASRKGARFSGANVLTF
>TRBJ1-1|-|-|TRBV2
TGTGCCAGCAGCGAAACAGGGTCTTGGGACACTGAAGCTTTCTTT
CASSETGSWDTEAFF
>TRBJ2-5|-|-|TRBV2
TGTGCCAGCAGGCTAGCGAAAGAGACCCAGTACTTC
CASRLAKETQYF
>TRBJ1-1|-|-|TRBV18
TGTGCCAGCTCACCTTACGGTAGGGGGGCGGCTCTAGTTGGCACTGAAGCTTTCTTT
CASSPYGRGAALVGTEAFF
>TRBJ2-7|-|-|TRBV9
TGTGCCAGCAGCGTAACAGACTCCTACGAGCAGTACTTC
CASSVTDSYEQYF
>TRBJ1-3|-|TRBD1|TRBV28
TGTGCCAGCATGGGCAGGGGGCGTCCTGGAAACACCATATATTTT
CASMGRGRPGNTIYF
>TRBJ2-7|-|-|TRBV7-9
TGTGCCAGCAGCTTGTCCGGGGACGTTACCTACGAGCAGTACTTC
CASSLSGDVTYEQYF
>TRBJ1-5|-|-|TRBV29-1
TGCAGCGTTGTATTTTTAGCGAGTAGCAATCAGCCCCAGCATTTT
CSVVFLASSNQPQHF
>TRBJ2-4|-|TRBD1|TRBV7-9
TGTGCCAGCAGCTCAGGGACAGGGGGAGCCAAAAACATTCAGTACTTC
CASSSGTGGAKNIQYF
>TRBJ2-7|-|TRBD2|TRBV11-2
TGTGCCAGCAGCGAACTAGCGGCCTACGAGCAGTACTTC
CASSELAAYEQYF
>TRBJ1-5|-|TRBD1|TRBV28
TGTGCCAGCAGTTTATTCCCCGGGACAGGGGGGGGACAGCCCCAGCATTTT
CASSLFPGTGGGQPQHF
>TRBJ2-5|-|TRBD2|TRBV30
TGTGCCTGGGCGCCGGGACTAGCGGTACGAGAGACCCAGTACTTC
CAWAPGLAVRETQYF
>TRBJ1-5|-|TRBD1|TRBV5-6
TGTGCCAGCAGCCCGGCAGGGGGTAGCAATCAGCCCCAGCATTTT
CASSPAGGSNQPQHF
>TRBJ2-7|-|-|TRBV11-2
TGTGCCAGCAGCCCGTCCTACGAGCAGTACTTC
CASSPSYEQYF
>TRBJ1-2|-|TRBD1|TRBV28
TGTGCCAGCAGTTTACGCGGGACAGGCGGATATGGCTACACCTTC
CASSLRGTGGYGYTF
>TRBJ2-7|-|-|TRBV28
TGTGCCAGCAGTGGGGACACCCTAGAGCAGTACTTC
CASSGDTLEQYF
>TRBJ1-3|few|-|TRBV15
TGTGCCACCAGCAGAGATCGTCCCCAGGGTGGGAGAAACACCATATATTTT
CATSRDRPQGGRNTIYF
>TRBJ2-4|few|-|TRBV4-1
TGCGCCAGCAGCCGCAGACTCCCCATGGAACCCATACAGTACTTC
CASSRRLPMEPIQYF
>TRBJ1-1|-|-|TRBV5-1
TGCGCCAGCAGCTCCCCGGGGTTCAACACTGAAGCTTTCTTT
CASSSPGFNTEAFF
>TRBJ1-1|-|-|TRBV5-1
TGCGCCAGCAGCTTGGCCTCAGTCCCTGAAGCTTTCTTT
CASSLASVPEAFF
>TRBJ1-5|-|-|TRBV19
TGTGCCAGTAGTATGAAACAGGGAGGACTTCAGCCCCAGCATTTT
CASSMKQGGLQPQHF
>TRBJ2-5|-|TRBD2|TRBV19
TGTGCCAGTAGTATAGATCCGAGACTAGCGGGGAAAGAGACCCAGTACTTC
CASSIDPRLAGKETQYF
>TRBJ2-2|-|TRBD2|TRBV4-2
TGTGCCAGCAGCCAGGAAACAGGGACTAGCGGCACCGGGGAGCTGTTTTTT
CASSQETGTSGTGELFF
>TRBJ2-1|-|TRBD1|TRBV10-3
TGTGCCACCCGACAGGGGACGGGTGATGAGCAGTTCTTC
CATRQGTGDEQFF
>TRBJ1-6|-|-|TRBV7-3
TGTGCCAGCAGTTTTATGGGGGGCACCTCACCCCTCCACTTT
CASSFMGGTSPLHF
>TRBJ2-5|-|TRBD2|TRBV11-2
TGTGCCAGCAGCTTAGTTCTAGCGGGATTGGAAGAGACCCAGTACTTC
CASSLVLAGLEETQYF
>TRBJ1-5|-|-|TRBV27
TGTGCCAGCAGGAATGACAGAAGCTACCTAACGGGGCAGCCCCAGCATTTT
CASRNDRSYLTGQPQHF
>TRBJ2-7|-|TRBD2|TRBV6-6
TGTGCCAGCAGAAGCGGGGTGAGCTCCTACGAGCAGTACTTC
CASRSGVSSYEQYF
>TRBJ2-1|-|-|TRBV18
TGTGCCAGCTCGCAGGGGTTGGGCTCCTACAATGAGCAGTTCTTC
CASSQGLGSYNEQFF
>TRBJ2-2|-|-|TRBV5-1
TGCGCCAGCAGCCTGGCAGGGGCCAACACCGGGGAGCTGTTTTTT
CASSLAGANTGELFF
>TRBJ2-3|-|-|TRBV29-1
TGCAGCGGGCTGATGGGGGCGGGCACAGATACGCAGTATTTT
CSGLMGAGTDTQYF
>TRBJ2-7|-|TRBD2|TRBV6-5
TGTGCCAGCAGCCCCCCTGGGCGGGAGAGGTACGAGCAGTACTTC
CASSPPGRERYEQYF
>TRBJ2-1|-|-|TRBV11-2
TGTGCCAGCAGCCCATCCGGGGTGTACAATGAGCAGTTCTTC
CASSPSGVYNEQFF
>TRBJ2-7|-|-|TRBV6-1
TGTGCCAGCAGTACCCAGGGGGGCCAGGCGAAGGAGCAGTACTTC
CASSTQGGQAKEQYF
>TRBJ1-6|-|-|TRBV7-9
TGTGCCAGCAGCTTAGATTCGTTTTCACCCCTCCACTTT
CASSLDSFSPLHF